Listed below are T cell receptor beta chains from one sample, sequenced in a study of CD8+CD57+ T cells in acquired aplastic anemia. TCRdb called the reads again in MiXCR, with one record for every CDR3 protein. The repertoire includes over 150,000 distinct CDR3 sequences, roughly 47% of them detected once, and 1.1% sits in the top ten. What was sequenced was sorted CD4+, CD8+, or CD8+CD57+ T cells (not recorded which) from PBMCs. Source of these receptors: a human donor in good health. Both conserved end residues are part of each CDR3. The D gene is left open where the match is weak. Only some rows state a clone size, as once, few, many or a class for expanded clones.

clone_size j_call v_call d_call cdr3_aa cdr3_nt
- TRBJ2-2 TRBV24-1 - CATKGTQTGELFF TGTGCCACCAAGGGTACTCAGACCGGGGAGCTGTTTTTT
many TRBJ1-5 TRBV11-2 TRBD1 CASSLVGVDRGRSNQPQHF TGTGCCAGCAGCTTAGTAGGTGTTGATAGGGGGCGTAGCAATCAGCCCCAGCATTTT
- TRBJ2-7 TRBV12-3/TRBV12-4 - CASSLGDGAYERYF TGTGCCAGCAGTTTAGGGGACGGGGCCTACGAGCGGTACTTC
many TRBJ2-3 TRBV29-1 TRBD2 CSHRGESTDTQYF TGCAGCCATCGGGGGGAGAGCACAGATACGCAGTATTTT
few TRBJ2-3 TRBV2 - CASTQDTQYF TGTGCCAGCACCCAAGATACGCAGTATTTT
- TRBJ2-1 TRBV29-1 TRBD1 CSVEDPGQGLLQFF TGCAGCGTTGAAGATCCGGGACAGGGTCTTTTGCAGTTCTTC
- TRBJ1-5 TRBV24-1 - CATSDQDKPQHF TGTGCCACCAGTGATCAAGACAAGCCCCAGCATTTT
- TRBJ2-2 TRBV15 - CATSRGGLVTGELFF TGTGCCACCAGCAGAGGGGGGCTCGTCACCGGGGAGCTGTTTTTT
- TRBJ2-7 TRBV19 - CATSWGASYEQYF TGTGCCACCTCGTGGGGGGCTTCTTACGAGCAGTACTTC
many TRBJ2-1 TRBV7-8 TRBD2 CASSLELALNEQFF TGTGCCAGCAGCTTAGAACTAGCGTTGAATGAGCAGTTCTTC
many TRBJ2-7 TRBV7-9 TRBD2 CASGNGGGRSYEQYF TGTGCCAGCGGCAACGGGGGGGGGCGCTCCTACGAGCAGTACTTC
many TRBJ2-5 TRBV10-3 - CAISVGGRSGNQETQYF TGTGCCATCAGCGTGGGTGGCAGGTCCGGGAATCAAGAGACCCAGTACTTC
- TRBJ1-2 TRBV29-1 TRBD1 CSAGTAPYGYTF TGCAGCGCTGGGACAGCTCCCTATGGCTACACCTTC
many TRBJ1-2 TRBV7-9 - CASSLAIRGADTF TGTGCCAGCAGCTTAGCGATAAGGGGCGCAGACACCTTC
many TRBJ1-2 TRBV20-1 - CSARDREPDRRDGYTF TGCAGTGCTAGAGATCGCGAACCCGACAGGAGGGATGGCTACACCTTC
- TRBJ2-1 TRBV7-2 TRBD2 CASSLGLLAGNNEQFF TGTGCCAGCAGCTTAGGGCTACTAGCGGGGAACAATGAGCAGTTCTTC
few TRBJ1-2 TRBV20-1 - CSARVRINYGYTF TGCAGTGCTAGGGTCAGGATAAACTATGGCTACACCTTC
many TRBJ2-5 TRBV5-1 - CASSWTPTTQETQYF TGCGCCAGCAGCTGGACCCCTACCACGCAAGAGACCCAGTACTTC
- TRBJ2-7 TRBV5-1 - CASSLATNNEQYF TGCGCCAGCAGCTTGGCCACTAATAACGAGCAGTACTTC
- TRBJ1-6 TRBV4-1 - CASSQEAGRDNSPLHF TGCGCCAGCAGCCAAGAGGCAGGCCGCGATAATTCACCCCTCCACTTT
- TRBJ1-3 TRBV11-2 TRBD1 CASSLGQPRTGGNTMYF TGTGCCAGCAGCTTAGGCCAACCTCGGACAGGGGGAAACACCATGTATTTT
- TRBJ2-3 TRBV11-1 TRBD2 CASSILYSFSLELAGGRGTDTQYF TGTGCCAGCAGCATACTTTACTCTTTTTCGCTGGAACTAGCGGGAGGGCGGGGCACAGATACGCAGTATTTT
few TRBJ2-2 TRBV18 - CASSPPVGLNTGELFF TGTGCCAGCTCACCGCCGGTAGGGCTTAACACCGGGGAGCTGTTTTTT
many TRBJ2-1 TRBV19 - CASSIGQSYNEQFF TGTGCCAGTAGTATCGGGCAATCCTACAATGAGCAGTTCTTC
- TRBJ1-3 TRBV24-1 - CATSDLVNTIYF TGTGCCACCAGTGATTTGGTTAACACCATATATTTT
many TRBJ1-6 TRBV4-1 - CASSQVAQVDNSPLHF TGCGCCAGCAGCCAAGTGGCACAGGTCGACAATTCACCCCTCCACTTT
- TRBJ2-7 TRBV19 TRBD2 CASSLLGGAGEQYF TGTGCCAGCAGCTTGCTCGGGGGGGCCGGGGAGCAGTACTTC
- TRBJ1-2 TRBV28 - CASRHGGNYGYTF TGTGCCAGCAGGCATGGGGGGAACTATGGCTACACCTTC
many TRBJ1-2 TRBV4-3 - CASSQDLGGPSYGYTF TGCGCCAGCAGCCAAGATCTCGGGGGACCAAGCTATGGCTACACCTTC
- TRBJ2-3 TRBV5-6 - CASSLGGTGTDTQYF TGTGCCAGCAGCTTAGGGGGGACAGGCACAGATACGCAGTATTTT
many TRBJ1-6 TRBV10-1 - CASSEQGYSPLHF TGCGCCAGCAGTGAACAGGGTTATTCACCCCTCCACTTT
- TRBJ1-1 TRBV18 - CASSRGVNTEAFF TGTGCCAGCTCACGTGGAGTGAACACTGAAGCTTTCTTT
few TRBJ2-1 TRBV29-1 TRBD2 CSVKTSGETSYNEQFF TGCAGCGTAAAGACTAGCGGGGAGACCTCCTACAATGAGCAGTTCTTC
many TRBJ2-2 TRBV20-1 - CSARRSTGELFF TGCAGTGCTAGACGGTCTACCGGGGAGCTGTTTTTT
- TRBJ2-3 TRBV10-3 - CAISAAAHSLTDTQYF TGTGCCATCAGTGCTGCGGCCCACTCTTTGACAGATACGCAGTATTTT
- TRBJ2-1 TRBV7-6 - CASSHPLGEQFF TGTGCCAGCAGCCATCCGTTAGGTGAGCAGTTCTTC
many TRBJ2-1 TRBV24-1 - CATSDTRLGNEQFF TGTGCCACCAGTGACACAAGGCTAGGCAATGAGCAGTTCTTC
- TRBJ1-4 TRBV15 - CATSREGFNEKLFF TGTGCCACCAGCAGAGAAGGGTTTAATGAAAAACTGTTTTTT
- TRBJ1-6 TRBV7-9 - CASGETDSPLHF TGTGCCAGCGGAGAAACGGACTCACCCCTCCACTTT
- TRBJ1-2 TRBV20-1 - CSASMDIYGYTF TGCAGTGCTAGCATGGACATCTATGGCTACACCTTC
- TRBJ1-2 TRBV2 - CASSEAWGEGYTF TGTGCCAGCAGTGAAGCCTGGGGTGAAGGCTACACCTTC
- TRBJ2-1 TRBV5-5 - CASSLGESYNEQFF TGTGCCAGCAGCTTGGGTGAGTCCTACAATGAGCAGTTCTTC
few TRBJ1-2 TRBV4-3 TRBD1 CASSQAGQWDGYTF TGCGCCAGCAGCCAAGCGGGACAGTGGGACGGCTACACCTTC
many TRBJ2-2 TRBV6-4 TRBD1 CASRGQGTTGELFF TGTGCCAGCAGGGGACAGGGCACTACCGGGGAGCTGTTTTTT
- TRBJ1-6 TRBV10-3 - CASSVSGPLHF TGTGCCAGCAGTGTCTCTGGACCCCTCCACTTT
few TRBJ2-5 TRBV4-3 TRBD2 CASSQARTSGGGVETQYF TGCGCCAGCAGCCAAGCCCGAACTAGCGGGGGGGGGGTGGAGACCCAGTACTTC
many TRBJ1-4 TRBV7-9 TRBD1 CASSSGTAATNEKLFF TGTGCCAGCAGCTCAGGGACAGCCGCAACTAATGAAAAACTGTTTTTT
- TRBJ1-2 TRBV12-3/TRBV12-4 TRBD1 CASSSLDRDTFFF TGTGCCAGCAGTTCCCTTGACAGGGACACCTTTTTCTTC
few TRBJ1-6 TRBV2 - CATTWTSNSPLHF TGTGCCACCACCTGGACATCGAATTCACCCCTCCACTTT
many TRBJ2-7 TRBV29-1 - CSVEDGRRVKQYF TGCAGCGTTGAAGATGGGAGGAGGGTTAAGCAGTACTTC
few TRBJ2-7 TRBV18 - CASSPADLLSYEQYF TGTGCCAGCTCACCAGCGGATTTACTTTCCTACGAGCAGTACTTC
- TRBJ1-2 TRBV19 - CASSIGFKEDGYTF TGTGCCAGTAGTATAGGATTTAAGGAGGATGGCTACACCTTC
many TRBJ1-1 TRBV7-9 - CASSLGGSSNTEAFF TGTGCCAGCAGCTTAGGGGGATCCTCAAACACTGAAGCTTTCTTT
many TRBJ2-5 TRBV12-3/TRBV12-4 - CASSFLVSETQYF TGTGCCAGCAGTTTTCTAGTGTCGGAGACCCAGTACTTC
many TRBJ2-5 TRBV7-2 - CASSLGGSAGTQYF TGTGCCAGCAGCTTAGGAGGGTCTGCGGGGACCCAGTACTTC